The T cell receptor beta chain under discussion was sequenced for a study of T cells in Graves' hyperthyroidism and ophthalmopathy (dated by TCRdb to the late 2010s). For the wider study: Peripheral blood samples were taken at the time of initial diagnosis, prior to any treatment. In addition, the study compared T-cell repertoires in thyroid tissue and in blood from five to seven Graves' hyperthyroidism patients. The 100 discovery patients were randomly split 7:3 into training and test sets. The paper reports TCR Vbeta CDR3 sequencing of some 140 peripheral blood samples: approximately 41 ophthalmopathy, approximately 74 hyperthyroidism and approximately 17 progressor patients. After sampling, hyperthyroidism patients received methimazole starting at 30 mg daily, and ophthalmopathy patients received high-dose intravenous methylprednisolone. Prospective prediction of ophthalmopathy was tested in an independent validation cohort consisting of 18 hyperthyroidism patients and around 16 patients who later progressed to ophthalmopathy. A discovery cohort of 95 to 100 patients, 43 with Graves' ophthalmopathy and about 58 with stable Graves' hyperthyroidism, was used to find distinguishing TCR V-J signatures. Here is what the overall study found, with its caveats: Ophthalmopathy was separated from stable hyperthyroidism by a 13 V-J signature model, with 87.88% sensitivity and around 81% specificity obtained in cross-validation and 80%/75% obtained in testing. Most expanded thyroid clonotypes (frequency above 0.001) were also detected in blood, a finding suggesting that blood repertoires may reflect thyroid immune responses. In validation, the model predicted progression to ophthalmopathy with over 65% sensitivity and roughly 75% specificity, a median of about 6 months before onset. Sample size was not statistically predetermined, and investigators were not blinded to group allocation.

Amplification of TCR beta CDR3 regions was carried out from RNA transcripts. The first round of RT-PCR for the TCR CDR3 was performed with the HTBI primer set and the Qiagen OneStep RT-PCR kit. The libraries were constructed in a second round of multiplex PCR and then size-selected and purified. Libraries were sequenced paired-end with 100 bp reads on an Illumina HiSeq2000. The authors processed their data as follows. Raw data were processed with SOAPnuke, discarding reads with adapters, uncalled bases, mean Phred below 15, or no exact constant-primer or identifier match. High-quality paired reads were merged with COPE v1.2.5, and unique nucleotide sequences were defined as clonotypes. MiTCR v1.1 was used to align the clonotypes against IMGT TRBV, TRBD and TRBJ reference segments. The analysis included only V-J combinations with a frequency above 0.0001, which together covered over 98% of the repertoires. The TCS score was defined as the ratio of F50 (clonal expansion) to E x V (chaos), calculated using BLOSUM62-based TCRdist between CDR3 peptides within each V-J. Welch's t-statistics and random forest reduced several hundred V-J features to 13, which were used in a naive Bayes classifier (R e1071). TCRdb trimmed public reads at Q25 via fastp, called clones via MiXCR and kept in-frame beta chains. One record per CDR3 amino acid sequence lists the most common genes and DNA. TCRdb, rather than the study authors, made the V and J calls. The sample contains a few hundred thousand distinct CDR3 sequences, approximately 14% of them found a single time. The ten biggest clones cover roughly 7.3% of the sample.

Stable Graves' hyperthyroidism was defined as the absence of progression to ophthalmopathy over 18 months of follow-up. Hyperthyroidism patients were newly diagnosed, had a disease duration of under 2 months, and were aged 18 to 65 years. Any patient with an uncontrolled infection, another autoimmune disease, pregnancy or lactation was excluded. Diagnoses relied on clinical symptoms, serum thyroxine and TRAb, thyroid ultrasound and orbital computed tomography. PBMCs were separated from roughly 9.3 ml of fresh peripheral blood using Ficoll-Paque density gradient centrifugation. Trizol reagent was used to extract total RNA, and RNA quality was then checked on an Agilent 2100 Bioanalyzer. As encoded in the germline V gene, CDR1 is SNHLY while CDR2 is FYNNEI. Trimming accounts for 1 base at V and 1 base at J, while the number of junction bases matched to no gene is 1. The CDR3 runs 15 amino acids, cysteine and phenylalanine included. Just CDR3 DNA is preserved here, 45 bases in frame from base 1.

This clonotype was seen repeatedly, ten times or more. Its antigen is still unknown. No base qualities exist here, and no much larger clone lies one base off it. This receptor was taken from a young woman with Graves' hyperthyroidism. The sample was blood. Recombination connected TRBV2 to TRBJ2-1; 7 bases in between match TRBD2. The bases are TGTGCCAGCAGTGAAGGCGGGAGTTCCTACAATGAGCAGTTCTTC. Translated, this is CASSEGGSSYNEQFF.